What follows are 20 T cell receptor beta chains derived from one specimen sequenced in a study of control samples from healthy donors and cancer patients. Generated by immunoSEQ multiplex PCR, the TCRdb table keeps only in-frame clones and is missing some. The sample contains some 140,000 clones, roughly 92% of which appear only once. Sequencing used blood. These receptor sequences come from a young man in good health.

V and J are TRBV28 and TRBJ1-4, with D uncertain. V lost 2 bases, J lost 6 bases, and 13 bases lay in between. Germline CDR1 reads MDHEN; CDR2 reads SYDVKM. CDR3 size: 15 residues. The CDR3 reads CASSLGSNTDEKLFF. The CDR3 DNA sequence: TGTGCCAGCAGTTTAGGGAGTAATACCGATGAAAAACTGTTTTTT.

This clone was seen just once. This chain uses TRBV30 with TRBJ1-2; perhaps TRBD1 as D (6 bases). Germline values: CDR1 GTSNPN, CDR2 SVGIG (reference sequence). With 1 base removed from V and 2 bases from J, the gap between germline ends came to 8 bases. The CDR3 is 13 amino acids. The CDR3 is CAWSDRENYGYTF. CDR3 DNA: TGTGCCTGGAGTGACAGGGAAAACTATGGCTACACCTTC.

V gene TRBV14 combines with J gene TRBJ2-2, with D unresolved. V was trimmed by 3 bases and J by 0 bases, leaving 11 bases between them. The germline V gene encodes CDR1 SGHDN and CDR2 FVKESK. The CDR3 has 16 amino acids. The CDR3 here is CASSHQRWTNTGELFF. As DNA, the CDR3 is TGTGCCAGCAGCCACCAAAGGTGGACGAACACCGGGGAGCTGTTTTTT.

The V and J genes are TRBV18 and TRBJ2-3, with TRBD2 matching 8 bases. This CDR3 has 15 residues. Unmatched junction bases numbered 3, after V lost 2 bases and J lost 2 bases. Germline lookup yields CDR1 KGHSH and CDR2 LQKENI. The CDR3 DNA reads as TGTGCCAGCTCACCAACTAGCGGTAACACAGATACGCAGTATTTT. As protein: CASSPTSGNTDTQYF.

The chain joins TRBV2 to TRBJ2-1; TRBD2 matches 7 bases. V was pared by 6 bases and J by 8 bases, with 10 bases of the junction left unmatched. Germline values: CDR1 SNHLY, CDR2 FYNNEI. This CDR3 comprises 14 residues. Here the CDR3 DNA reads TGTGCCAGCAGGCAATCTAGCGGCTCCGATGAGCAGTTCTTC. Protein sequence: CASRQSSGSDEQFF.

The rearrangement uses TRBV28 and TRBJ1-5; 7 nucleotides match TRBD1. CDR1 MDHEN and CDR2 SYDVKM come from the germline V gene. The CDR3 is made up of 14 amino acids. The ends lost 5 bases at V and 3 bases at J; junction bases unmatched: 4. CDR3: CASSLGTVNQPQHF. In DNA form, the CDR3 reads TGTGCCAGCAGTCTCGGGACAGTCAATCAGCCCCAGCATTTT.

The chain combines TRBV19 with TRBJ2-7; 9 nucleotides agree with TRBD1. CDR1 and CDR2 (germline): LNHDA, SQIVND (reference sequence). The CDR3 has 15 residues. The V gene end was trimmed by 3 bases and the J gene end by 2 bases; junction bases not matched to a gene: 5. DNA of the CDR3: TGTGCCAGTAGTATCGGGACAGGGAAAACCTACGAGCAGTACTTC. Its protein product is CASSIGTGKTYEQYF.

The chain joins TRBV27 to TRBJ1-4, with D perhaps matching TRBD1 (5 bases). The CDR3 is made up of 16 amino acids. The germline CDR1 and CDR2 sequences are MNHEY and SMNVEV (reference sequence). V was cut by 7 bases and J by 5 bases, with 20 bases left in between. The CDR3 coding sequence is TGTGCCAGCATATCGCCGAGTTGGGGCCTAAATGAAAAACTGTTTTTT. This gives the protein CASISPSWGLNEKLFF.

This clone has just one count. The chain carries TRBV7-3 and TRBJ2-2, with D unresolved. Trimming left V 3 bases short and J 1 base short, with 6 bases between. CDR1 SGHTA and CDR2 FQGTGA come from the germline V gene. The CDR3 length is 14 residues. The CDR3, as DNA: TGTGCCAGCAGCTTGGCAGGGAACACCGGGGAGCTGTTTTTT. The encoded protein is CASSLAGNTGELFF. The variable domain in full, completed from reference TRBV7-3 and TRBJ2-2, reads GAGVSQTPSNKVTEKGKYVELRCDPISGHTALYWYRQSLGQGPEFLIYFQGTGAADDSGLPNDRFFAVRPEGSVSTLKIQRTERGDSAVYLCASSLAGNTGELFFGEGSRLTVL.

This sequence joins TRBV24-1 and TRBJ1-2, with D perhaps matching TRBD1 (6 bases). Germline CDR1 KGHDR, CDR2 SFDVKD. V lost 6 bases and J 8 bases, leaving 9 bases between the germline ends. The CDR3 contains 11 residues. CDR3 loop: CATSTGQGYTF. The CDR3 DNA sequence: TGTGCCACCAGTACAGGGCAGGGCTACACCTTC.

The V gene is TRBV27, the J gene TRBJ2-3; D possibly corresponds to TRBD1 (5 bases). Germline V gene data show CDR1 as MNHEY and CDR2 as SMNVEV (reference sequence). Trimming pared 4 bases from V and 0 bases from J, leaving 8 bases between. The CDR3 consists of 14 residues. The CDR3 is CASSSTGSTDTQYF. The DNA of the CDR3 is TGTGCCAGCAGTTCCACAGGAAGCACAGATACGCAGTATTTT.

The rearrangement uses TRBV10-3 and TRBJ2-3, with 8 bases that match TRBD1. This CDR3 has 18 amino acids. From germline, CDR1 is ENHRY and CDR2 SYGVKD. With 4 bases clipped from V and 2 bases from J, the junction kept 14 bases outside the gene matches. CDR3 region: CAISVLNTGTGFTDTQYF. In nucleotides, the CDR3 is TGTGCCATCAGTGTTTTGAATACCGGGACAGGATTCACAGATACGCAGTATTTT.

The rearrangement uses TRBV20-1 and TRBJ1-4, with D perhaps TRBD1 (5 bases). Germline CDR1 reads DFQATT; CDR2 reads SNEGSKA (reference sequence). Between the trimmed V and J ends, which lost 6 bases and 5 bases, there was a span of 7 bases. The CDR3 length is 11 residues. The CDR3: CSAWGNEKLFF. In nucleotides, the CDR3 is TGCAGTGCCTGGGGGAATGAAAAACTGTTTTTT.

The rearrangement joins TRBV30 to TRBJ2-2, with TRBD2 matching over 8 bases. After removal of 2 bases from V and 4 bases from J, the junction contained 6 bases not matched to a gene. Germline CDR1 reads GTSNPN; CDR2 reads SVGIG (reference sequence). The CDR3 consists of 15 residues. CDR3 DNA: TGTGCCTGGAGTACAGCGGGAGAGGTCACCGGGGAGCTGTTTTTT. The encoded protein is CAWSTAGEVTGELFF.

The V call is TRBV5-1, the J call TRBJ1-3; D ambiguous. Trimming left V 6 bases short and J 0 bases short, with 13 bases between. Germline V CDR1 and CDR2: SGHRS, YFSETQ. The CDR3 loop spans 15 amino acids. In DNA form, the CDR3 reads TGCGCCAGCACACACGACGGAAGCTCTGGAAACACCATATATTTT. Encoded protein: CASTHDGSSGNTIYF. Based on the CDR3 plus reference TRBV5-1 and TRBJ1-3, the full variable domain is KAGVTQTPRYLIKTRGQQVTLSCSPISGHRSVSWYQQTPGQGLQFLFEYFSETQRNKGNFPGRFSGRQFSNSRSEMNVSTLELGDSALYLCASTHDGSSGNTIYFGEGSWLTVV.

J is TRBJ2-7 and V is TRBV3-1 (or the pseudogene TRBV3-2); D is ambiguous. The germline V and J ends were trimmed by 2 bases and 3 bases, with 5 bases remaining between them. Germline values: CDR1 LGHDT, CDR2 YNNKEL (reference sequence). This CDR3 spans 12 amino acids. CDR3 sequence: CASSQSVYEQYF. The CDR3 nucleotides are TGTGCCAGCAGCCAAAGTGTCTACGAGCAGTACTTC.

This chain uses TRBV28 with TRBJ2-6; D perhaps matches TRBD2 (7 bases). V lost 5 bases and J lost 4, with 9 bases in between. Germline CDR1 reads MDHEN; CDR2 reads SYDVKM. CDR3 length: 14 amino acids. The CDR3 protein is CASSRGAGANVLTF. The CDR3 nucleotides are TGTGCCAGCAGTCGGGGGGCAGGGGCCAACGTCCTGACTTTC.

The chain employs TRBV4-1 and TRBJ2-4; D uncertain. Germline V gene data show CDR1 as MGHRA and CDR2 as YSYEKL. The CDR3 is 15 amino acids. V was shortened by 1 base and J by 0 bases, with 7 bases between the two germline ends. CDR3 amino acids: CASSQGPLAKNIQYF. The CDR3 nucleotides read TGCGCCAGCAGCCAAGGACCGCTAGCCAAAAACATTCAGTACTTC.

V and J are TRBV2 and TRBJ2-2, with TRBD2 identical over 13 bases. The CDR3 length is 17 residues. V was clipped by 6 bases and J by 7 bases; unmatched bases: 11. Per germline, CDR1 SNHLY and CDR2 FYNNEI. The CDR3 is CASRPRTSGGQGGELFF. In nucleotides, the CDR3 is TGTGCCAGCAGACCTAGGACTAGCGGGGGCCAGGGCGGGGAGCTGTTTTTT.

The chain employs TRBV4-1 and TRBJ2-1; the match to TRBD2 covers 14 bases. The J segment lost 9 bases and the V segment lost 4 bases, leaving 8 bases of the junction unmatched. This CDR3 is built from 16 residues. CDR1 and CDR2 from the germline V gene are MGHRA and YSYEKL. CDR3 protein: CASSPTSGRAGGEQFF. CDR3 nucleotide sequence: TGCGCCAGCAGCCCGACTAGCGGGAGGGCCGGGGGTGAGCAGTTCTTC.